The next 23 T cell receptor beta chains were all read from a single sample in a study of human T cells and chemical hapten exposure. TCRdb passed the RACE reads through MiXCR, listing each CDR3 protein once. This table holds about 94,000 distinct CDR3 sequences, around 9.3% found once. Time point specified: patch test 2, 6 weeks after DPC sensitization. Stated treatment: therapeutic diphenylcyclopropenone sensitization with weekly scalp DPC. The starting material was whole blood, obtained in connection with sensitization to the hapten diphenylcyclopropenone (DPC). All receptors derive from a woman in her thirties or forties with alopecia areata. Some clones in this sample may be carry-over from other donors' samples.

V usage is TRBV7-8 and J usage is TRBJ2-7; D may be TRBD1 (5 bases). Germline CDR1 and CDR2: SGHVS and FQNEAQ. Trimming took 5 bases from V and 4 from J, leaving 18 bases between them. This CDR3 comprises 15 residues. The CDR3 sequence: CASSPSSGKNYEQYF. CDR3 DNA: TGTGCCAGCAGCCCCAGCTCAGGGAAAAATTACGAGCAGTACTTC.

This clonotype was seen at least ten times. The chain combines TRBV6-1 with TRBJ2-1; TRBD2 aligns across 9 bases. Losses at the gene ends were 8 bases for V and 2 bases for J; bases not matched to a gene: 7. This CDR3 spans 15 amino acids. Germline V gene data show CDR1 as MNHNS and CDR2 as SASEGT. This CDR3 reads CASGQAGGAYNEQFF. The CDR3 nucleotides are TGTGCCAGCGGACAAGCGGGAGGAGCCTACAATGAGCAGTTCTTC.

CDR3 DNA: TGTGCCAGCAGCTTTGGGACAACGGGAGGAAACACCATATATTTT. Protein product: CASSFGTTGGNTIYF. This chain uses TRBV11-1 with TRBJ1-3, with D maybe TRBD1 (6 bases). The germline V gene encodes CDR1 SGHAT and CDR2 FQDESV (reference sequence). The CDR3 sequence is 15 residues long. Between the trimmed V and J ends, which lost 3 bases and 4 bases, there was a span of 13 bases.

The chain links TRBV12-3 or TRBV12-4 to TRBJ2-7, with 8 bases fitting TRBD2. The CDR3 spans 12 residues. V shed 6 bases and J 5 bases; nucleotides not matched to a gene: 3. The chain's CDR3 is CASRGLEHEQYF. The CDR3 nucleotides are TGTGCCAGCAGGGGACTAGAGCACGAGCAGTACTTC.

The sample holds many counts of this clonotype. This rearrangement joins TRBV5-1 to TRBJ2-1; the match to TRBD1 covers 12 bases. CDR3 length: 17 amino acids. Germline V gives CDR1 SGHRS, CDR2 YFSETQ. Trimming at V came to 4 bases and at J to 6 bases, leaving 11 bases not matched to a gene. This chain's CDR3 is CASSTIGGDRGRNEQFF. CDR3 sequence (DNA): TGCGCCAGCAGCACCATTGGCGGGGACAGGGGGCGCAATGAGCAGTTCTTC.

In its sample, this clonotype was seen many times. The chain uses TRBV28 and TRBJ2-1; tentatively, D is TRBD1 (5 bases). The germline V gene encodes CDR1 MDHEN and CDR2 SYDVKM. This CDR3 has 11 amino acids. Trimming cost V 3 bases and J 9 bases, with 6 bases left between them. CDR3 in amino acids: CASSLGLEQFF. CDR3 bases: TGTGCCAGCAGTTTGGGGCTTGAGCAGTTCTTC.

The rearrangement links TRBV6-5 to TRBJ1-5; 9 nucleotides agree with TRBD1. In germline, CDR1 is MNHEY, CDR2 SVGAGI. The trim removed 5 bases at V and 4 bases at J, leaving 3 bases unmatched. The CDR3 length is 14 residues. CDR3 sequence reads: CASSPGTGNQPQHF. In DNA, the CDR3 is TGTGCCAGCAGTCCGGGGACAGGGAATCAGCCCCAGCATTTT.

This clonotype was seen a few times. The chain has TRBV29-1 and TRBJ2-7, with a possible D match to TRBD1 (7 bases). This CDR3 spans 16 amino acids. Trimming took off 7 bases at V and 1 base at J, with 23 bases between the two ends. Germline V gene data show CDR1 as SQVTM and CDR2 as ANQGSEA. The CDR3 protein is CSATGGTDPASYEQYF. The CDR3 region has the DNA TGCAGCGCCACTGGCGGGACAGATCCGGCTTCCTACGAGCAGTACTTC.

This clonotype showed up many times. The rearrangement uses TRBV29-1 and TRBJ2-7, with 8 bases matching TRBD1. Germline CDR1 reads SQVTM; CDR2 reads ANQGSEA. The CDR3 is 14 amino acids. The J segment lost 7 bases and the V segment lost 6 bases, leaving 14 bases of the junction unmatched. CDR3 protein: CSVERTGSAGEQYF. DNA for the CDR3: TGCAGCGTCGAGAGGACAGGGAGCGCGGGAGAGCAGTACTTC.

The chain joins TRBV4-2 to TRBJ2-7; possible D gene TRBD1, 5 bases. The CDR3 is made up of 12 amino acids. Trimming removed 3 bases at V and 2 bases at J, with 5 bases between. CDR1 is LGHNA, CDR2 YNFKEQ, per germline. The CDR3: CASSQGPYEQYF. The CDR3 DNA follows: TGTGCCAGCAGCCAGGGGCCCTACGAGCAGTACTTC.

This clonotype has just a few counts. This chain connects TRBV7-2 to TRBJ2-7; 8 bases are a match to TRBD1. Germline lookup yields CDR1 SGHTA and CDR2 FQGNSA. V shed 10 bases, J shed 2 bases, and the junction held 7 bases outside the gene matches. The CDR3 consists of 13 residues. The CDR3 is CAIQDRAPYEQYF. The CDR3 DNA is TGTGCCATCCAGGACAGGGCGCCCTACGAGCAGTACTTC.

This clonotype was seen more than once but under ten times. This chain joins TRBV29-1 and TRBJ2-1; TRBD2 is a possible D gene (6 bases). V was clipped by 6 bases and J by 0 bases, with 15 bases between them. The germline CDR1 and CDR2 sequences are SQVTM and ANQGSEA. CDR3 size: 15 residues. CDR3: CSVSSGSSSYNEQFF. In DNA form, the CDR3 reads TGCAGCGTCTCAAGCGGGTCGAGCTCCTACAATGAGCAGTTCTTC.

This clonotype was found many times. The chain links TRBV3-1 to TRBJ2-5; no clear D. V lost 4 bases, J lost 2 bases, and 14 bases lay in between. From germline, CDR1 is LGHDT and CDR2 YNNKEL (reference sequence). CDR3 length: 15 residues. DNA for the CDR3: TGTGCCAGCAGCCGCGACGGACGGACGCAAGAGACCCAGTACTTC. Translating gives CASSRDGRTQETQYF.

Many counts were recorded for this clonotype. The chain links TRBV16 to TRBJ2-7; D possibly corresponds to TRBD1 (6 bases). This CDR3 is 13 amino acids long. The germline V and J ends were trimmed by 3 bases and 7 bases, with 13 bases remaining between them. CDR1 is KGHSY, CDR2 FQNENV, per germline. Here the CDR3 reads CASSQTPTGEQYF. The CDR3 DNA reads TGTGCCAGCAGCCAGACACCTACAGGGGAGCAGTACTTC.

This chain joins TRBV27 and TRBJ2-3; 7 bases align to TRBD2. After removal of 6 bases from V and 0 bases from J, the junction contained 9 bases not matched to a gene. The CDR3 is 16 residues long. Germline CDR1 reads MNHEY; CDR2 reads SMNVEV (reference sequence). This chain's CDR3 is CASSRLALTSTDTQYF. CDR3 coding DNA: TGTGCCAGCAGCCGACTAGCCCTGACTAGCACAGATACGCAGTATTTT.

The rearrangement joins TRBV7-2 to TRBJ2-3, with 7 positions matching TRBD2. The CDR3 runs 16 residues. V shed 6 bases and J 4 bases; nucleotides not matched to a gene: 13. From germline, CDR1 is SGHTA and CDR2 FQGNSA. The CDR3 here is CASRPPTRGRADTQYF. The CDR3 bases are TGTGCCAGCAGGCCCCCCACCCGGGGGAGGGCAGATACGCAGTATTTT.

This rearrangement joins TRBV10-3 to TRBJ1-4; D gene uncertain. The germline CDR1 and CDR2 sequences are ENHRY and SYGVKD. The CDR3 is made up of 13 amino acids. V gave up 8 bases and J gave up 6 bases, with 13 bases separating them. The CDR3 reads CAIAGRTDEKLFF. The CDR3 DNA follows: TGTGCCATCGCCGGCCGGACGGATGAAAAACTGTTTTTT.

CDR3 sequence (DNA): TGCAGCGTTGCCCAGAGCCACTACGAGCAGTACTTC. Its protein product is CSVAQSHYEQYF. This chain joins TRBV29-1 and TRBJ2-7; D remains unclear. V gave up 4 bases and J gave up 3 bases, with 10 bases separating them. The CDR3 has 12 amino acids. The germline V gene has CDR1 SQVTM and CDR2 ANQGSEA.

There are a few counts of this clonotype. The chain is built from TRBV12-3 or TRBV12-4 and TRBJ1-2; no reliable D call. Trimming left V 2 bases short and J 4 bases short, with 11 bases between. The CDR3 is 14 amino acids. In nucleotides, the CDR3 is TGTGCCAGCAGTTTATTAGACGGATCCTATGGCTACACCTTC. Amino acid sequence: CASSLLDGSYGYTF.

The sample holds a few counts of this clonotype. The chain joins TRBV24-1 to TRBJ2-7; the D gene is possibly TRBD2 (5 bases). This CDR3 has 12 residues. Trimming took 5 bases from V and 6 from J, leaving 10 bases between them. Germline CDR1 KGHDR, CDR2 SFDVKD. The CDR3 loop reads CATSVLAFEQYF. CDR3 in DNA: TGTGCCACCAGTGTGTTAGCGTTCGAGCAGTACTTC.

This clonotype came up many times. The chain employs TRBV2 and TRBJ2-2, with 9 positions matching TRBD1. The germline gives CDR1 SNHLY, CDR2 FYNNEI. V lost 1 base to trimming and J lost 5 bases; unmatched junction nucleotides: 5. The CDR3 covers 16 residues. CDR3 coding DNA: TGTGCCAGCAGTGAAGACAGGGGGCAGAGGACCGGGGAGCTGTTTTTT. As protein: CASSEDRGQRTGELFF.

V is TRBV20-1 and J is TRBJ2-3, with 12 bases aligning to TRBD2. CDR1 DFQATT and CDR2 SNEGSKA come from the germline V gene (reference sequence). The length of the CDR3 is 15 residues. V shed 1 base, J shed 4 bases, and the junction held 3 bases outside the gene matches. CDR3 protein: CSARATSGRADTQYF. The CDR3 nucleotides are TGCAGTGCTAGAGCGACTAGCGGGAGAGCAGATACGCAGTATTTT.

At least ten counts were recorded for this clonotype. V usage is TRBV4-1 and J usage is TRBJ1-4, with 12 bases identical to TRBD1. In germline, CDR1 is MGHRA, CDR2 YSYEKL. The J segment lost 8 bases and the V segment lost 5 bases, leaving 15 bases of the junction unmatched. The CDR3 has 18 amino acids. The CDR3 here is CASSGRDRGHREREKLFF. CDR3 DNA: TGCGCCAGCAGCGGCCGGGACAGGGGGCATAGGGAAAGAGAAAAACTGTTTTTT.